The 11 T cell receptor beta chains below all came from one sample that was sequenced in a study of blood T cell repertoires in COVID-19. Produced via immunoSEQ multiplex PCR; TCRdb's table is partial and in-frame only. This table holds roughly 320,000 clones, 90% found once. The sample consisted of peripheral blood. The receptors here all came from a woman in her forties or fifties with COVID-19, enrolled during active disease.

This chain joins TRBV5-6 and TRBJ2-5, with a weak D call TRBD1 (6 bases). V shed 4 bases and J shed 1 base, with 11 bases lying between them. CDR3 length: 14 amino acids. Germline loops: CDR1 SGHDT, CDR2 YYEEEE. The CDR3 reads CASSRADSQETQYF. The CDR3 nucleotides read TGTGCCAGCAGCCGGGCGGACAGCCAAGAGACCCAGTACTTC. Using reference TRBV5-6 and TRBJ2-5 for the parts outside the CDR3, the full variable domain is DAGVTQSPTHLIKTRGQQVTLRCSPKSGHDTVSWYQQALGQGPQFIFQYYEEEERQRGNFPDRFSGHQFPNYSSELNVNALLLGDSALYLCASSRADSQETQYFGPGTRLLVL.

The rearrangement links TRBV5-1 to TRBJ2-1; tentative D call: TRBD2 (7 bases). V lost 4 bases and J 7 bases, leaving 27 bases between the germline ends. Germline CDR1 and CDR2: SGHRS and YFSETQ. This CDR3 comprises 18 residues. CDR3 protein: CASSLVPMGAGVANEQFF. The CDR3, as DNA: TGCGCCAGCAGCCTGGTGCCCATGGGGGCGGGAGTTGCTAATGAGCAGTTCTTC.

A single count supports this clone. This chain connects TRBV19 to TRBJ2-1; the match to TRBD1 covers 7 bases. This CDR3 contains 17 residues. The germline CDR1 and CDR2 sequences are LNHDA and SQIVND (reference sequence). The V segment lost 3 bases and the J segment 1 base; nucleotides outside the gene matches: 9. The CDR3 here is CASSIEGAMVSYNEQFF. CDR3 coding DNA: TGTGCCAGTAGTATTGAGGGGGCGATGGTTTCCTACAATGAGCAGTTCTTC.

The chain carries TRBV4-1 and TRBJ1-4; D unresolved. Germline V gene data show CDR1 as MGHRA and CDR2 as YSYEKL. Trimming shortened V by 1 base and J by 5 bases, and 14 bases separated the two germline ends. The CDR3 has 16 residues. CDR3 in DNA: TGCGCCAGCAGCCAAGGAGAGCAAAGGGAGAATGAAAAACTGTTTTTT. Translation: CASSQGEQRENEKLFF.

The chain uses TRBV5-1 and TRBJ1-1; weak D call: TRBD1 (5 bases). CDR3 length: 14 residues. V was cut by 4 bases and J by 5 bases, with 15 bases left in between. Per the germline V gene, CDR1 is SGHRS and CDR2 is YFSETQ. For the CDR3, the DNA is TGCGCCAGCAGCCCGGGGACCGCGGGGACTGAAGCTTTCTTT. It translates to CASSPGTAGTEAFF.

This chain connects TRBV7-2 to TRBJ1-5; the match to TRBD1 covers 9 bases. CDR3 length equals 15 residues. J was trimmed by 8 bases and V by 5 bases; bases with no gene match: 10. Germline loops: CDR1 SGHTA, CDR2 FQGNSA. The CDR3 DNA reads TGTGCCAGCAGCGCGTCCGGGACAGGGAAAGAGCCCCAGCATTTT. Amino acids: CASSASGTGKEPQHF.

The rearrangement links TRBV9 to TRBJ1-6, with D maybe TRBD1 (5 bases). Germline V gene sequence: CDR1 SGDLS, CDR2 YYNGEE. The CDR3 length is 18 residues. Trimming removed 0 bases at V and 0 bases at J, with 13 bases between. CDR3 region: CASSVDGHAFSYNSPLHF. As DNA, the CDR3 is TGTGCCAGCAGCGTAGACGGACACGCTTTCTCCTATAATTCACCCCTCCACTTT.

The gene calls are TRBV7-2 and TRBJ2-1, with D unclear. The CDR3 is 13 amino acids. The V gene's germline CDR1 is SGHTA and CDR2 FQGNSA. V was trimmed by 4 bases and J by 6 bases, leaving 10 bases between them. This CDR3 is CASSSLRGNEQFF. The CDR3, as DNA: TGTGCCAGCAGCTCCCTCAGAGGCAATGAGCAGTTCTTC. The whole variable domain, remainder taken from reference TRBV7-2 and TRBJ2-1, is GAGVSQSPSNKVTEKGKDVELRCDPISGHTALYWYRQSLGQGLEFLIYFQGNSAPDKSGLPSDRFSAERTGGSVSTLTIQRTQQEDSAVYLCASSSLRGNEQFFGPGTRLTVL.

This chain joins TRBV3-1 (or the pseudogene TRBV3-2) and TRBJ2-3; 15 bases agree with TRBD2. The ends lost 0 bases at V and 0 bases at J; junction bases unmatched: 13. The CDR3 has 22 amino acids. The V gene's germline CDR1 is LGHDT and CDR2 YNNKEL (reference sequence). The CDR3 spells CASSQDLPGLAGGRTSTDTQYF. The CDR3 coding sequence is TGTGCCAGCAGCCAAGATTTACCGGGACTAGCGGGAGGAAGAACTAGCACAGATACGCAGTATTTT.

CDR3 residues: CASSPRVPGAYEQYF. The CDR3 DNA reads as TGTGCCAGCTCACCCCGGGTCCCCGGTGCCTACGAGCAGTACTTC. The chain joins TRBV18 to TRBJ2-7; D gene ambiguous. Germline V gene sequence: CDR1 KGHSH, CDR2 LQKENI. This CDR3 contains 15 residues. V lost 3 bases to trimming and J lost 2 bases, with 14 bases between them.

The chain joins TRBV6-5 to TRBJ2-7, with TRBD1 matching over 8 bases. The length of the CDR3 is 14 residues. Germline CDR1 and CDR2: MNHEY and SVGAGI. Trimming at V came to 5 bases and at J to 4 bases, leaving 7 bases not matched to a gene. The chain's CDR3 is CASSIRTGWYEQYF. In DNA form, the CDR3 reads TGTGCCAGCAGTATCAGGACAGGGTGGTACGAGCAGTACTTC.